The sequence of this TCR beta chain was determined in a study of T cell repertoires in ileal Crohn's disease. Across the whole study: Operated complications were stricturing disease (around 60%) and penetrating disease (around 40%). M0 samples are biopsies from inflamed ileum in the resection specimen. Study results and caveats: Endoscopic recurrence occurred in every patient whose clonality exceeded 26.8%.

Some clones are missing from TCRdb's copy, which holds only in-frame ones; the method was immunoSEQ multiplex PCR. The repertoire holds about 5,200 clones, with about 80% as singletons. The time point was: inflamed ileum from the surgical specimen. This clone was recorded only once. Its target is unknown. At one boundary the junction diverges from the germline segment, which might be a read error. There are 15 residues in the CDR3. The V gene's germline CDR1 is LNHDA and CDR2 SQIVND (reference sequence). The clonotype was recovered from an adult with Crohn's disease. V usage is TRBV19 and J usage is TRBJ2-7, with 8 bases fitting TRBD1. The sequenced sample was ileal tissue. In nucleotides, the CDR3 is TGTGCCAGTAGTCTAGATCCGACAGGGGTCTACGAGCAGTACTTC. Protein: CASSLDPTGVYEQYF.